What follows is one T cell receptor (beta chain) and its context. Its antigen has not been determined. The input lacks base qualities; no much larger clone sits a single base away. Sample treatment or condition, as interpreted from the label and publication: allogeneic hematopoietic cell transplantation with graft depleted of TCRalphabeta T cells and CD19 B cells. The transplant recipients were children given TCRalphabeta/CD19-depleted allogeneic hematopoietic cell grafts. Libraries were constructed by PCR. The instrument given in TCRdb is Illumina HiSeq 2500. TCR library preparation used molecular barcoding, with unique molecular identifiers applied to normalize quantification of the TCRbeta repertoire. The public reads were reprocessed in TCRdb via fastp at Q25 and MiXCR, keeping in-frame beta chains. Each CDR3 protein appears once, grouped with its most common genes and DNA. Here the sample has about 980,000 distinct CDR3 sequences; 25% to 30% occur a single time. The top ten clonotypes cover 25% to 35% of the sample.

This record comes from a study of T-cell reconstitution after alpha-beta-depleted transplantation in children (dated by TCRdb to between 2015 and 2016). Regarding the complete study: Using TCR repertoire profiling, the study quantitatively followed how T-cell immune reconstitution unfolded in children after TCRalphabeta/CD19-depleted allogeneic hematopoietic cell transplantation.

What the study reported, not specific to this receptor: The frequencies of hyperexpanded clones fell over the following months, and after one year, T-cell counts and TCRbeta diversity were mostly attributed to newly produced T cells. The high TCRbeta diversity at day 60 in some patients was ascribed to recipient T cells and intrathymic progenitors that had survived conditioning. About two months after transplant, the apparently early recovery of alphabetaT-cell counts reportedly depended on just several hundred clones that had expanded rapidly and came from non-depleted graft cells.

Sequenced here: PBMCs, mostly from graft donor cells, sampled 360 days after TCRalphabeta/CD19-depleted stem cell transplant. The clonotype comes from a boy younger than two who had a stem cell transplant for SCID, so the T cells may come from the graft donor.

The CDR3 in this case is CASSGGIAYEQYF. The DNA reads as follows: TGCGCCAGCAGTGGAGGAATAGCCTACGAGCAGTACTTC. Recombination joined TRBV10-1 with TRBJ2-7; no D segment can be confidently identified. V was cut back by 4 bases and J by 2 bases, leaving a gap of 9 bases between them. Measured from the cysteine to the phenylalanine, the CDR3 is 13 residues long. Just CDR3 DNA is preserved here, 39 bases in frame from base 1. From a lookup of the germline V gene (reference sequence), CDR1 and CDR2 are WNHNN and SYGVQD.